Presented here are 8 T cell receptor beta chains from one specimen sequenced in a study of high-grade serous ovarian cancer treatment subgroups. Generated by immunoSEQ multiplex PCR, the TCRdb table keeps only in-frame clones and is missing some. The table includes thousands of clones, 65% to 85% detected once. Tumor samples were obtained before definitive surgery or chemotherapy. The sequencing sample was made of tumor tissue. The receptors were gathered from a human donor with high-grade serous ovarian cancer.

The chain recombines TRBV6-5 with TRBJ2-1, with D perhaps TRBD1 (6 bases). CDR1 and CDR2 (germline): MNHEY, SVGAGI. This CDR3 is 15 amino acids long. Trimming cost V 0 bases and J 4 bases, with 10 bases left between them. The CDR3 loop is CASSYSRTVYNEQFF. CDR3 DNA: TGTGCCAGCAGTTACTCCCGGACAGTTTACAATGAGCAGTTCTTC.

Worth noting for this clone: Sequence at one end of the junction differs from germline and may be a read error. The CDR3 region is CASSLGAGWDEQFF. The CDR3 DNA reads TGTGCTAGCAGCTTAGGGGCGGGTTGGGATGAGCAGTTCTTC. This sequence joins TRBV7-7 and TRBJ2-1; TRBD1 or TRBD2 may be the D gene (5 bases each). The germline gives CDR1 SSHAT, CDR2 FNYEAQ (reference sequence). The CDR3 consists of 14 residues. Full variable domain (rest looked up from reference TRBV7-7 and TRBJ2-1): GAGVSQSPRYKVTKRGQDVTLRCDPISSHATLYWYQQALGQGPEFLTYFNYEAQPDKSGLPSDRFSAERPEGSISTLTIQRTEQRDSAMYRCASSLGAGWDEQFFGPGTRLTVL.

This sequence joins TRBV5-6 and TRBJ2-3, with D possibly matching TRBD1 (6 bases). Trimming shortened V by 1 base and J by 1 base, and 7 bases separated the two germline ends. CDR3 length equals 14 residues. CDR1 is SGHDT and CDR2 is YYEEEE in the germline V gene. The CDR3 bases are TGTGCCAGCAGCTTGCCAGGGGGCACAGATACGCAGTATTTT. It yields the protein CASSLPGGTDTQYF.

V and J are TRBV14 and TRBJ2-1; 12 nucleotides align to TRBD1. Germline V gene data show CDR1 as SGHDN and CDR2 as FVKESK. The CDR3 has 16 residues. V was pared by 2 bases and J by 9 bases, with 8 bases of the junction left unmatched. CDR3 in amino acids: CASSQIRDRGRFEQFF. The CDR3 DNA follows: TGTGCCAGCAGCCAAATCCGGGACAGGGGGCGTTTTGAGCAGTTCTTC.

In nucleotides, the CDR3 is TGTGCCAGCTCACCCGGGACAGGGCTGTATGGCTACACCTTC. Protein: CASSPGTGLYGYTF. V is TRBV18 and J is TRBJ1-2, with 9 bases identical to TRBD1. Germline CDR1 KGHSH, CDR2 LQKENI. This CDR3 region has 14 residues. V trimming: 3 bases; J trimming: 5 bases; junction bases outside the gene matches: 4.

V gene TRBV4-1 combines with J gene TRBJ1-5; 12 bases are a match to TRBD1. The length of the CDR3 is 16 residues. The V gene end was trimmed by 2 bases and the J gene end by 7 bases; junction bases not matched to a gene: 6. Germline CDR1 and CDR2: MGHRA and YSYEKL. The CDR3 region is CASSQTGTGGGQPQHF. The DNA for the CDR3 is TGCGCCAGCAGCCAAACCGGGACAGGGGGCGGGCAGCCCCAGCATTTT.

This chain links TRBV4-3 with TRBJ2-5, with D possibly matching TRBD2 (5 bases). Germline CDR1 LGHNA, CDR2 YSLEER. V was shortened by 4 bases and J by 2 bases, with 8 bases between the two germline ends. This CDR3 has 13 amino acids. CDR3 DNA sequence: TGCGCCAGCAGCCTGACTATTCAAGAGACCCAGTACTTC. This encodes CASSLTIQETQYF.

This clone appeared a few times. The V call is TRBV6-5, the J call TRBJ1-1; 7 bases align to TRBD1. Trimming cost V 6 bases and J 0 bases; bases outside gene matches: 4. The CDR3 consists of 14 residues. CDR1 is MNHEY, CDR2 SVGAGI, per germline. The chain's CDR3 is CASSRDSVNTEAFF. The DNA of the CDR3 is TGTGCCAGCAGCAGGGACAGCGTGAACACTGAAGCTTTCTTT.